This passage covers 18 T cell receptor beta chains from one sample sequenced in a study of cytomegalovirus exposure and HLA in healthy donors. The PCR had 60 Vbeta and 13 Jbeta primers. Only in-frame clones appear in the TCRdb table, and some are missing; sequencing was by immunoSEQ multiplex PCR. Among over 150,000 clones listed, 77% were seen once. Sample: PBMCs. These receptors were taken from a woman in her 30s in good health and CMV-seropositive.

The chain is built from TRBV7-9 and TRBJ2-7; maybe TRBD2 (5 bases). The CDR3 contains 14 residues. V was shortened by 1 base and J by 4 bases, with 11 bases between the two germline ends. Germline V gene lookup returns CDR1 SEHNR and CDR2 FQNEAQ (reference sequence). As DNA, the CDR3 is TGTGCCAGCAGCTTAGGGTCGCTAGCATACGAGCAGTACTTC. This translates into CASSLGSLAYEQYF.

The rearrangement uses TRBV18 and TRBJ2-7, with 7 bases lining up with TRBD2. The germline gives CDR1 KGHSH, CDR2 LQKENI. The V segment lost 0 bases and the J segment 6 bases; nucleotides outside the gene matches: 8. The CDR3 runs 15 residues. The CDR3 sequence is CASSPPGLKAGEQYF. The CDR3 DNA sequence: TGTGCCAGCTCACCACCGGGACTAAAAGCAGGCGAGCAGTACTTC.

This chain joins TRBV5-4 and TRBJ2-7; 11 bases match TRBD2. Germline CDR1 SGHNT, CDR2 YYREEE (reference sequence). With 3 bases clipped from V and 0 bases from J, the junction kept 5 bases outside the gene matches. The CDR3 contains 16 residues. CDR3 region: CASSYGTSGLSYEQYF. In DNA, the CDR3 is TGTGCCAGCAGCTACGGGACTAGCGGCCTCTCCTACGAGCAGTACTTC.

This clone was recorded a few times. The chain recombines TRBV4-1 with TRBJ2-3, with TRBD2 matching 7 bases. The CDR3 sequence is 18 residues long. Trimming took 4 bases from V and 4 from J; bases not matched to a gene: 17. Germline V CDR1 and CDR2: MGHRA, YSYEKL. This CDR3 is CASSPGGAGGRGADTQYF. The CDR3 region has the DNA TGCGCCAGCAGCCCCGGAGGGGCGGGCGGGAGAGGGGCAGATACGCAGTATTTT.

This clone was picked up one time. The V and J genes are TRBV10-1 and TRBJ2-5, with D perhaps TRBD2 (7 bases). Trimming pared 3 bases from V and 7 bases from J, leaving 15 bases between. Germline CDR1 WNHNN, CDR2 SYGVQD (reference sequence). This CDR3 spans 14 amino acids. DNA of the CDR3: TGCGCCAGCAGTGAAGGCGGGGGCGGCGGGACCCAGTACTTC. Translation: CASSEGGGGGTQYF.

The chain is built from TRBV10-3 and TRBJ2-7, with TRBD2 matching 8 bases. This CDR3 has 15 residues. CDR1 and CDR2 from the germline V gene are ENHRY and SYGVKD. V gave up 4 bases and J gave up 2 bases; unmatched junction bases: 7. As DNA, the CDR3 is TGTGCCATCAGTGTCGGGCGGGAGGACCCCTACGAGCAGTACTTC. Its translation is CAISVGREDPYEQYF.

This clone is a singleton in its sample. The V and J genes are TRBV28 and TRBJ2-1; D is perhaps TRBD2 (6 bases). This CDR3 is 13 amino acids long. The germline V and J ends were trimmed by 5 bases and 10 bases, with 15 bases remaining between them. Germline V gene lookup returns CDR1 MDHEN and CDR2 SYDVKM. As DNA, the CDR3 is TGTGCCAGCAGTCTTGGACGCGGGAAAGAGCAGTTCTTC. Its translation is CASSLGRGKEQFF.

V gene TRBV19 combines with J gene TRBJ2-5; 14 bases are a match to TRBD2. The germline V gene has CDR1 LNHDA and CDR2 SQIVND (reference sequence). The V gene end was trimmed by 6 bases and the J gene end by 7 bases; junction bases not matched to a gene: 7. CDR3 size: 15 residues. CDR3 nucleotides: TGTGCCAGTAGCACGGGACTAGCGGGAGTAGGGACCCAGTACTTC. Translated: CASSTGLAGVGTQYF.

The chain is built from TRBV5-8 and TRBJ2-7; possible D gene TRBD1, 5 bases. The CDR3 loop spans 15 amino acids. Germline V gives CDR1 SGHTS, CDR2 YDEGEE. V lost 2 bases, J lost 3 bases, and 15 bases lay in between. This chain's CDR3 is CASSFLPTGDYEQYF. The CDR3 DNA sequence: TGTGCCAGCAGCTTTCTACCTACAGGCGACTACGAGCAGTACTTC.

The CDR3 reads CASSSTRTGYGYTF. The CDR3 region has the DNA TGTGCCAGCAGCTCAACCCGGACAGGCTATGGCTACACCTTC. The rearrangement links TRBV11-2 to TRBJ1-2; 7 positions agree with TRBD1. This CDR3 region has 14 residues. CDR1 and CDR2 from the germline V gene are SGHAT and FQNNGV. V was pared by 4 bases and J by 4 bases, with 6 bases of the junction left unmatched.

The chain joins TRBV27 to TRBJ2-1; 10 nucleotides match TRBD2. V dropped 2 bases and J dropped 9; count of bases not matched to a gene: 4. Germline values: CDR1 MNHEY, CDR2 SMNVEV (reference sequence). The CDR3 sequence is 14 residues long. DNA of the CDR3: TGTGCCAGCAGTTTAAGCGGGAGGGCCGGTGAGCAGTTCTTC. Translation gives CASSLSGRAGEQFF.

The rearrangement links TRBV11-3 to TRBJ2-1, with 8 bases lining up with TRBD2. With V trimmed by 8 bases and J by 5 bases, 5 bases remained unmatched. The CDR3 length is 13 residues. Germline CDR1 is SGHNT and CDR2 is YENEEA. CDR3 DNA sequence: TGTGCCAGCGCCCCGGGAGGGAACAATGAGCAGTTCTTC. It specifies CASAPGGNNEQFF.

The rearrangement joins TRBV11-3 to TRBJ2-7; D may be TRBD2 (5 bases). Germline CDR1 and CDR2: SGHNT and YENEEA. V gave up 1 base and J gave up 2 bases, with 9 bases separating them. This CDR3 spans 14 amino acids. CDR3 region: CASSLGAGTYEQYF. Here the CDR3 DNA reads TGTGCCAGCAGCTTAGGGGCGGGTACCTACGAGCAGTACTTC. Full variable domain (outside the CDR3, taken from reference TRBV11-3 and TRBJ2-7): EAGVVQSPRYKIIEKKQPVAFWCNPISGHNTLYWYLQNLGQGPELLIRYENEEAVDDSQLPKDRFSAERLKGVDSTLKIQPAELGDSAVYLCASSLGAGTYEQYFGPGTRLTVT.

The chain recombines TRBV11-3 with TRBJ2-7; D might be TRBD1 (6 bases). The V end was cut by 3 bases, the J end by 1 base, with 13 bases between. The length of the CDR3 is 15 residues. CDR1 is SGHNT and CDR2 is YENEEA in the germline V gene. The CDR3 bases are TGTGCCAGCAGCTTGGCCGGACAGCCTTCCTACGAGCAGTACTTC. Its translation is CASSLAGQPSYEQYF.

This clone was seen once. This chain connects TRBV19 to TRBJ1-4, with a tentative D call TRBD1 (5 bases). The CDR3 is made up of 15 amino acids. In germline, CDR1 is LNHDA, CDR2 SQIVND (reference sequence). Trimming took off 2 bases at V and 8 bases at J, with 15 bases between the two ends. The CDR3 reads CASSIIRRGGEKLFF. CDR3 DNA: TGTGCCAGTAGTATAATTCGGAGGGGAGGCGAAAAACTGTTTTTT.

This chain uses TRBV11-2 with TRBJ1-4, with TRBD1 matching 7 bases. V shed 4 bases and J 7 bases; nucleotides not matched to a gene: 6. Germline-derived CDR1 and CDR2 are SGHAT and FQNNGV. The CDR3 is 14 amino acids. The CDR3 reads CASSSSGGREKLFF. The CDR3 bases are TGTGCCAGCAGCTCATCAGGGGGTCGTGAAAAACTGTTTTTT.

The V gene is TRBV27, the J gene TRBJ1-2; D gene ambiguous. Germline lookup yields CDR1 MNHEY and CDR2 SMNVEV (reference sequence). Trimming cost V 2 bases and J 9 bases, with 13 bases left between them. CDR3 size: 13 residues. The CDR3 sequence is CASSLGAPRRYTF. The DNA for the CDR3 is TGTGCCAGCAGTTTAGGAGCGCCTAGGCGCTACACCTTC.

The V gene is TRBV6-1, the J gene TRBJ1-5, with 7 bases aligning to TRBD1. With 7 bases clipped from V and 6 bases from J, the junction kept 9 bases outside the gene matches. The CDR3 loop spans 14 amino acids. CDR1 MNHNS and CDR2 SASEGT come from the germline V gene. The CDR3 DNA sequence: TGTGCCAGCACCCGGGACAGCGATGGTCAGCCCCAGCATTTT. Translation gives CASTRDSDGQPQHF.